Presented here are 12 T cell receptor beta chains from one specimen sequenced in a study of T cells in Graves' hyperthyroidism and ophthalmopathy. RNA transcripts were the template for amplifying TCR beta CDR3 regions. Researchers ran a first-round RT-PCR on the TCR CDR3 using the HTBI primer set. TCRdb recomputed calls from the multiplex PCR reads with MiXCR, one row per CDR3 protein. This repertoire shows more than 350,000 distinct CDR3 sequences, 13% to 15% found once; its top ten account for roughly a fifth. The material sequenced was blood. All receptors derive from a woman between 55 and 75 years old with Graves' ophthalmopathy.

J is TRBJ2-1 and V is TRBV7-8; the match to TRBD1 covers 8 bases. Germline trimming cut 4 bases from V and 5 bases from J; bases unmatched to any gene: 10. The CDR3 sequence is 16 residues long. Germline V CDR1 and CDR2: SGHVS, FQNEAQ. The CDR3 reads CASSSDRANRNNEQFF. Written as DNA, the CDR3 is TGTGCCAGCAGCTCGGACAGGGCTAATAGGAACAATGAGCAGTTCTTC.

The V gene is TRBV9, the J gene TRBJ2-3; the match to TRBD2 covers 13 bases. The CDR3 is 17 amino acids. The ends lost 3 bases at V and 0 bases at J; junction bases unmatched: 4. Germline-derived CDR1 and CDR2 are SGDLS and YYNGEE. This chain's CDR3 is CASSGTSGRRSTDTQYF. CDR3 sequence (DNA): TGTGCCAGCAGCGGGACTAGCGGGAGACGCAGCACAGATACGCAGTATTTT.

This clonotype was counted between two and nine times. The chain uses TRBV27 and TRBJ2-3; possibly TRBD1 or TRBD2 for D (5 bases each). Per germline, CDR1 MNHEY and CDR2 SMNVEV (reference sequence). Deletions cut 3 bases from V and 3 bases from J, with 13 bases between. CDR3 length equals 15 residues. CDR3 in amino acids: CASSFRWDGTDTQYF. The CDR3 bases are TGTGCCAGCAGTTTTCGGTGGGACGGGACAGATACGCAGTATTTT.

This clonotype showed up just a few times. V gene TRBV27 combines with J gene TRBJ1-5; no clear D gene. The CDR3 totals 15 residues. V was cut by 4 bases and J by 1 base, with 11 bases left in between. CDR1 is MNHEY, CDR2 SMNVEV, per germline (reference sequence). CDR3 bases: TGTGCCAGCAGTTCAATTTCGGGGAGCAATCAGCCCCAGCATTTT. It is translated as CASSSISGSNQPQHF.

Many counts were recorded for this clonotype. This rearrangement joins TRBV10-3 to TRBJ1-1, with D maybe TRBD1 (5 bases). The CDR3 length is 14 residues. From germline, CDR1 is ENHRY and CDR2 SYGVKD. V was pared by 10 bases and J by 6 bases, with 21 bases between. CDR3 nucleotides: TGTGCCACCGACCTATCCGGGACGTTCGCTGAAGCTTTCTTT. Protein sequence: CATDLSGTFAEAFF.

This chain uses TRBV5-1 with TRBJ2-1, with TRBD2 identical over 7 bases. The J segment lost 7 bases and the V segment lost 3 bases, leaving 22 bases of the junction unmatched. Germline loops: CDR1 SGHRS, CDR2 YFSETQ. CDR3 size: 19 residues. The CDR3 region is CASSSGTGTTSPSGNEQFF. The CDR3 bases are TGCGCCAGCAGCTCGGGGACGGGGACTACTTCCCCCTCGGGGAATGAGCAGTTCTTC.

Ten or more counts support this clonotype. The chain links TRBV20-1 to TRBJ2-1; no clear D gene. In germline, CDR1 is DFQATT, CDR2 SNEGSKA (reference sequence). The CDR3 runs 15 residues. Between the trimmed V and J ends, which lost 3 bases and 4 bases, there was a span of 16 bases. CDR3 amino acids: CSASSMARLYNEQFF. CDR3 DNA: TGCAGTGCTAGTAGTATGGCTAGGTTATACAATGAGCAGTTCTTC.

Many counts were recorded for this clonotype. V and J are TRBV28 and TRBJ2-1; D may be TRBD2 (6 bases). Trimming stripped 6 bases from V and 5 bases from J, with 17 bases between. The CDR3 runs to 15 residues. Germline loops: CDR1 MDHEN, CDR2 SYDVKM. As DNA, the CDR3 is TGTGCCAGCAGCCCGTCGGGACTGGGCAACAATGAGCAGTTCTTC. Translating gives CASSPSGLGNNEQFF. Using reference TRBV28 and TRBJ2-1 for the parts outside the CDR3, the full variable domain is DVKVTQSSRYLVKRTGEKVFLECVQDMDHENMFWYRQDPGLGLRLIYFSYDVKMKEKGDIPEGYSVSREKKERFSLILESASTNQTSMYLCASSPSGLGNNEQFFGPGTRLTVL.

This clonotype was detected many times. This sequence joins TRBV27 and TRBJ2-1; D is ambiguous. CDR1 and CDR2 (germline): MNHEY, SMNVEV (reference sequence). The CDR3 extends over 15 amino acids. V lost 8 bases and J 0 bases, leaving 14 bases between the germline ends. This CDR3 reads CASCSGTSSYNEQFF. The CDR3, as DNA: TGTGCCAGCTGTAGTGGTACCTCCTCCTACAATGAGCAGTTCTTC.

The genes are TRBV19 and TRBJ1-5; D remains unclear. Germline CDR1 is LNHDA and CDR2 is SQIVND (reference sequence). The CDR3 contains 13 residues. V was pared by 6 bases and J by 0 bases, with 6 bases between. The CDR3 DNA reads TGTGCCAGTAGGGACGTTAGCAATCAGCCCCAGCATTTT. Protein product: CASRDVSNQPQHF.

The gene calls are TRBV5-1 and TRBJ2-5; D gene ambiguous. Trimming pared 0 bases from V and 2 bases from J, leaving 11 bases between. The CDR3 runs to 15 residues. Germline assignment: CDR1 SGHRS and CDR2 YFSETQ. The CDR3 region is CASSLAQVLQETQYF. CDR3 nucleotides: TGCGCCAGCAGCTTGGCTCAGGTTCTACAAGAGACCCAGTACTTC.

This chain joins TRBV5-4 and TRBJ2-5; D remains unclear. V lost 1 base and J 5 bases, leaving 12 bases between the germline ends. Germline values: CDR1 SGHNT, CDR2 YYREEE (reference sequence). This CDR3 is 14 amino acids long. The CDR3 region has the DNA TGTGCCAGCAGCTTGAAATCAGGTGTGGAGACCCAGTACTTC. Translating it yields CASSLKSGVETQYF.